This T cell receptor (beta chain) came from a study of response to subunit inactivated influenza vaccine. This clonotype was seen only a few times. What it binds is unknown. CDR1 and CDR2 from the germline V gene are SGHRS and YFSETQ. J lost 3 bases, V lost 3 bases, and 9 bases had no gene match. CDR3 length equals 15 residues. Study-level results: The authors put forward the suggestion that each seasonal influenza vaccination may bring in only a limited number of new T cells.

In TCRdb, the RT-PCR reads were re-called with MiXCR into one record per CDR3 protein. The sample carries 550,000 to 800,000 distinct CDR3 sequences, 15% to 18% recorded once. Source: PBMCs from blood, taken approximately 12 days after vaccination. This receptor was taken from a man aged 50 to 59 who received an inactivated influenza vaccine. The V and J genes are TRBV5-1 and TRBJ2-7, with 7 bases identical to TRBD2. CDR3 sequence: CASSSFSGRVYEQYF. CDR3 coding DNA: TGCGCCAGCAGCTCTTTTTCAGGGAGGGTCTACGAGCAGTACTTC.